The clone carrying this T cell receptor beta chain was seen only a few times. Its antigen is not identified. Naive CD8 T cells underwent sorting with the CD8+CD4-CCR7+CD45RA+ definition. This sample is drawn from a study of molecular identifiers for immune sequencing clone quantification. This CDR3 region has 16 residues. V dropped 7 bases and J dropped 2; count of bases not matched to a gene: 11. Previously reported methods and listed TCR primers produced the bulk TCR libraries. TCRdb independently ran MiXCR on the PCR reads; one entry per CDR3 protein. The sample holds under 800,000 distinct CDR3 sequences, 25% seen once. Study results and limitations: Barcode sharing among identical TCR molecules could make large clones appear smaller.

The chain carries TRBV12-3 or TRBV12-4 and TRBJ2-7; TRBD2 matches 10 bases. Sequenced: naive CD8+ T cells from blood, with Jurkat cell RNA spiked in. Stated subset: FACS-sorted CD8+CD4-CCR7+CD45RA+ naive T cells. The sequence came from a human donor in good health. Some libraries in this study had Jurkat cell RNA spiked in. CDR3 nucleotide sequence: TGTGCCAGCACCCCCGGGCTGACTAGCGGGCCCTACGAGCAGTACTTC. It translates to CASTPGLTSGPYEQYF.